The rows below give T cell receptor beta chains drawn from one sample of a study of early T cells in non-severe SARS-CoV-2 infection. Each CDR3 protein is one row after TCRdb ran MiXCR on the 5' RACE reads. Of around 84,000 distinct CDR3 sequences listed, about an eighth are singletons. Source material: whole blood. Source of these receptors: an adult who was a healthcare worker with PCR-confirmed SARS-CoV-2 infection or an uninfected control (not recorded which). The CDR3 runs from the conserved cysteine through the conserved F or W. Each record gives: V gene, J gene, D gene, clone size, CDR3 DNA, CDR3 protein. The D gene is left open where the match is weak. Clone size is shown for a subset of rows, as once, few, many or a class of expanded clone.

v_call: TRBV7-9
j_call: TRBJ2-7
d_call: TRBD2
clone_size: many
cdr3_nt: TGTGCCAGCAGCTCCTCGGGACTAGCGGGGCTCTACGAGCAGTACTTC
cdr3_aa: CASSSSGLAGLYEQYF

v_call: TRBV29-1
j_call: TRBJ2-3
d_call: TRBD2
clone_size: .
cdr3_nt: TGCAGCGCCCGCACCTCTAGCGGTACGCAGTATTTT
cdr3_aa: CSARTSSGTQYF

v_call: TRBV28
j_call: TRBJ1-5
d_call: .
clone_size: many
cdr3_nt: TGTGCCAGCAGTCCACTAGGTGGTAATCAGCCCCAGCATTTT
cdr3_aa: CASSPLGGNQPQHF

v_call: TRBV10-3
j_call: TRBJ2-1
d_call: .
clone_size: few
cdr3_nt: TGTGCCATCAGTGATCGCACAGAGCAGTTCTTC
cdr3_aa: CAISDRTEQFF

v_call: TRBV30
j_call: TRBJ2-7
d_call: .
clone_size: many
cdr3_nt: TGTGCCTGGAGTGGTCGGGGACGGGGATCCTCCTACGAGCAGTACTTC
cdr3_aa: CAWSGRGRGSSYEQYF

v_call: TRBV7-3
j_call: TRBJ2-3
d_call: .
clone_size: many
cdr3_nt: TGTGCCAGCAGCCCAGGGGCGGGAGATACGCAGTATTTT
cdr3_aa: CASSPGAGDTQYF

v_call: TRBV24-1
j_call: TRBJ1-1
d_call: .
clone_size: many
cdr3_nt: TGTGCCACCAGTGCGGGGGGGGACACTGAAGCTTTCTTT
cdr3_aa: CATSAGGDTEAFF

v_call: TRBV19
j_call: TRBJ2-7
d_call: .
clone_size: few
cdr3_nt: TGTGCCAGTAGTTGGGCGGACAGCTCCTACGAGCAGTACTTC
cdr3_aa: CASSWADSSYEQYF

v_call: TRBV9
j_call: TRBJ1-3
d_call: .
clone_size: few
cdr3_nt: TGTGCCAGCAGCGTAGCATGGGGTTCTGGAAACACCATATATTTT
cdr3_aa: CASSVAWGSGNTIYF

v_call: TRBV9
j_call: TRBJ2-7
d_call: TRBD2
clone_size: many
cdr3_nt: TGTGCCAGCACCGTCCCCCCTAGCGGGAACCACGAGCAGTACTTC
cdr3_aa: CASTVPPSGNHEQYF

v_call: TRBV20-1
j_call: TRBJ2-3
d_call: TRBD2
clone_size: few
cdr3_nt: TGCAGTGCTAGACGGGGCGGGGGACGGAAAGATACGCAGTATTTT
cdr3_aa: CSARRGGGRKDTQYF

v_call: TRBV7-3
j_call: TRBJ2-2
d_call: .
clone_size: many
cdr3_nt: TGTGCCAGCAGCCCAGCGGGACAGGATCGGAACACCGGGGAGCTGTTTTTT
cdr3_aa: CASSPAGQDRNTGELFF

v_call: TRBV12-3/TRBV12-4
j_call: TRBJ1-2
d_call: TRBD1
clone_size: few
cdr3_nt: TGTGCCAGCGGAAACAGGGGGATAACCTCTGGCTACACCTTC
cdr3_aa: CASGNRGITSGYTF

v_call: TRBV11-1
j_call: TRBJ2-1
d_call: .
clone_size: once
cdr3_nt: TGTGCCAGCAGCTCACTCTGGACAGGGAGGGATGAGCAGTTCTTC
cdr3_aa: CASSSLWTGRDEQFF

v_call: TRBV2
j_call: TRBJ2-1
d_call: TRBD1
clone_size: .
cdr3_nt: TGTGCCAGCAGCCTAGACAGGGGACAGGGGGATGAGCAGTTCTTC
cdr3_aa: CASSLDRGQGDEQFF

v_call: TRBV7-2
j_call: TRBJ2-7
d_call: .
clone_size: .
cdr3_nt: TGTGCCAGCAGCTTAACTCCTGCGGGGAACTCCTACGAGCAGTACTTC
cdr3_aa: CASSLTPAGNSYEQYF

v_call: TRBV7-9
j_call: TRBJ2-1
d_call: .
clone_size: many
cdr3_nt: TGTGCCAGCAGCCTAGAGTGGGCCCCCCGCGGCAATGAGCAGTTCTTC
cdr3_aa: CASSLEWAPRGNEQFF

v_call: TRBV15
j_call: TRBJ1-4
d_call: .
clone_size: .
cdr3_nt: TGTGCCACCAGCAGACCGAGAGAGAATGAAAAACTGTTTTTT
cdr3_aa: CATSRPRENEKLFF

v_call: TRBV10-2
j_call: TRBJ2-2
d_call: TRBD1
clone_size: few
cdr3_nt: TGCGCCAACCGGACAGGGGTGAACACCGGGGAGCTGTTTTTT
cdr3_aa: CANRTGVNTGELFF

v_call: TRBV7-8
j_call: TRBJ1-1
d_call: .
clone_size: .
cdr3_nt: TGTGCCAGCAGCGCAACAGGGTCCCCTGAAGCTTTCTTT
cdr3_aa: CASSATGSPEAFF

v_call: TRBV5-6
j_call: TRBJ1-3
d_call: TRBD1
clone_size: many
cdr3_nt: TGTGCCAGCAGCTTCTTTAACACAGGGGCTGGAAACACCATATATTTT
cdr3_aa: CASSFFNTGAGNTIYF

v_call: TRBV11-2
j_call: TRBJ2-7
d_call: .
clone_size: many
cdr3_nt: TGTGCCAGCAGCCCGAGAACCTACGAGCAGTACTTC
cdr3_aa: CASSPRTYEQYF

v_call: TRBV20-1
j_call: TRBJ1-2
d_call: TRBD1
clone_size: .
cdr3_nt: TGCAGTGCTCCCCAACCGGGACAGGGGGCATTCGACTATGGCTACACCTTC
cdr3_aa: CSAPQPGQGAFDYGYTF

v_call: TRBV11-2
j_call: TRBJ2-1
d_call: .
clone_size: many
cdr3_nt: TGTGCCAGCAGCTTCGTAGTTAATGAGCAGTTCTTC
cdr3_aa: CASSFVVNEQFF

v_call: TRBV29-1
j_call: TRBJ1-4
d_call: .
clone_size: many
cdr3_nt: TGCAGCGCCCTACCAGCAACTAATGAAAAACTGTTTTTT
cdr3_aa: CSALPATNEKLFF

v_call: TRBV29-1
j_call: TRBJ2-2
d_call: .
clone_size: few
cdr3_nt: TGCAGCGTTGATCGCGGGGTGAACACCGGGGAGCTGTTTTTT
cdr3_aa: CSVDRGVNTGELFF

v_call: TRBV7-8
j_call: TRBJ1-2
d_call: .
clone_size: few
cdr3_nt: TGTGCCAGCACTCTCTCCGGCGGGGGCTACACCTTC
cdr3_aa: CASTLSGGGYTF

v_call: TRBV5-1
j_call: TRBJ2-2
d_call: .
clone_size: .
cdr3_nt: TGCGCCAGCAGCTTGTCGACCGGGTCGAGTGGGGAGCTGTTTTTT
cdr3_aa: CASSLSTGSSGELFF

v_call: TRBV20-1
j_call: TRBJ1-6
d_call: .
clone_size: few
cdr3_nt: TGCAGTGTCATGGGAGGGTCCTCCTATAATTCACCCCTCCACTTT
cdr3_aa: CSVMGGSSYNSPLHF

v_call: TRBV5-3
j_call: TRBJ2-1
d_call: TRBD2
clone_size: few
cdr3_nt: TGTGCCAGAAGCTTCCCCGGGACTAGCGGGAGTTTCAATGAGCAGTTCTTC
cdr3_aa: CARSFPGTSGSFNEQFF

v_call: TRBV19
j_call: TRBJ1-5
d_call: .
clone_size: many
cdr3_nt: TGTGCCAGTAGTAACGGGGGTCCAATTAATCAGCCCCAGCATTTT
cdr3_aa: CASSNGGPINQPQHF

v_call: TRBV28
j_call: TRBJ2-1
d_call: TRBD1
clone_size: .
cdr3_nt: TGTGCCAGCCTTCCAGCGAGGGGGCGCATAGGCAATGAGCAGTTCTTC
cdr3_aa: CASLPARGRIGNEQFF

v_call: TRBV5-1
j_call: TRBJ1-1
d_call: .
clone_size: many
cdr3_nt: TGCGCCAGCGCGGGGATTGGCGGGGCAGGGACTGAAGCTTTCTTT
cdr3_aa: CASAGIGGAGTEAFF

v_call: TRBV7-8
j_call: TRBJ2-2
d_call: .
clone_size: .
cdr3_nt: TGTGCCAGCAGCTCTAGGGTCAACACCGGGGAGCTGTTTTTT
cdr3_aa: CASSSRVNTGELFF

v_call: TRBV10-2
j_call: TRBJ2-1
d_call: .
clone_size: few
cdr3_nt: TGCGCCAGCAGTGAGACGGCTTACAATGAGCAGTTCTTC
cdr3_aa: CASSETAYNEQFF

v_call: TRBV6-6
j_call: TRBJ1-1
d_call: .
clone_size: many
cdr3_nt: TGTGCCAGCAGTCGACCATTCCTTGGACCCAACACTGAAGCTTTCTTT
cdr3_aa: CASSRPFLGPNTEAFF

v_call: TRBV20-1
j_call: TRBJ2-7
d_call: TRBD1
clone_size: few
cdr3_nt: TGCAGTGCTTGGGCAAACGATAAGACAGGGGTTTGGGAGCAGTACTTC
cdr3_aa: CSAWANDKTGVWEQYF

v_call: TRBV9
j_call: TRBJ2-2
d_call: .
clone_size: many
cdr3_nt: TGTGCCAGCAGCATCGTCTCGGCCGGGGAGCTGTTTTTT
cdr3_aa: CASSIVSAGELFF

v_call: TRBV5-1
j_call: TRBJ2-5
d_call: TRBD1
clone_size: many
cdr3_nt: TGCGCCAGCAGCTTGTTGACAGGGGAATACCAAGAGACCCAGTACTTC
cdr3_aa: CASSLLTGEYQETQYF

v_call: TRBV27
j_call: TRBJ1-5
d_call: TRBD1
clone_size: many
cdr3_nt: TGTGCCAGCAGTCCCGGACAGGGATTCGGACCCCAGCATTTT
cdr3_aa: CASSPGQGFGPQHF

v_call: TRBV5-1
j_call: TRBJ2-3
d_call: .
clone_size: many
cdr3_nt: TGTGCCAGCAGTTTGGGCGGAAGCACAGATACGCAGTATTTT
cdr3_aa: CASSLGGSTDTQYF

v_call: TRBV29-1
j_call: TRBJ2-1
d_call: .
clone_size: .
cdr3_nt: TGCAGCGGGGGGGACACGGGAATCGGGCAGTTCTTC
cdr3_aa: CSGGDTGIGQFF

v_call: TRBV19
j_call: TRBJ2-3
d_call: .
clone_size: few
cdr3_nt: TGTGCCAGTAGTATAGACTTTCCCGTCAATACGCAGTATTTT
cdr3_aa: CASSIDFPVNTQYF

v_call: TRBV7-2
j_call: TRBJ2-3
d_call: .
clone_size: .
cdr3_nt: TGTGCCAGCAGCCCCCAAGCGCCGAGCACAGATACGCAGTATTTT
cdr3_aa: CASSPQAPSTDTQYF

v_call: TRBV10-2
j_call: TRBJ2-7
d_call: .
clone_size: many
cdr3_nt: TGCGCCAGCAGGGAGCCAGGGGCCCCTAAGGGAGACGAGCAGTACTTC
cdr3_aa: CASREPGAPKGDEQYF

v_call: TRBV30
j_call: TRBJ2-3
d_call: .
clone_size: few
cdr3_nt: TGTGCCTGGAGTGTGGGTGGTACGCAGTATTTT
cdr3_aa: CAWSVGGTQYF

v_call: TRBV18
j_call: TRBJ2-5
d_call: .
clone_size: many
cdr3_nt: TGTGCCAGCTCACTCAAGAAAGGACTAAAAGAGACCCAGTACTTC
cdr3_aa: CASSLKKGLKETQYF

v_call: TRBV12-3/TRBV12-4
j_call: TRBJ2-7
d_call: TRBD2
clone_size: .
cdr3_nt: TGTGCCAGCAGTCCCGGACTAGGCCGGGTGTCCGAGCAGTACTTC
cdr3_aa: CASSPGLGRVSEQYF

v_call: TRBV2
j_call: TRBJ2-2
d_call: TRBD2
clone_size: many
cdr3_nt: TGTGCCAGCGCTAGCGGGGGGGCCGGAACCGGGGAGCTGTTTTTT
cdr3_aa: CASASGGAGTGELFF

v_call: TRBV20-1
j_call: TRBJ2-6
d_call: .
clone_size: few
cdr3_nt: TGCAGTGCTAGAGGGGGAAACAGGGCCGGGGCCAACGTCCTGACTTTC
cdr3_aa: CSARGGNRAGANVLTF